A single sample is the source of the 29 T cell receptor beta chains below, sequenced in a study of Graves' ophthalmopathy and Graves' hyperthyroidism. Amplified material comprised TCR beta CDR3 regions derived from RNA transcripts. First-round RT-PCR used HTBI primers; second-round multiplex PCR followed. TCRdb used MiXCR to reprocess the multiplex PCR reads, holding one entry per CDR3 protein. The sample records about 160,000 distinct CDR3 sequences, roughly two fifths being singletons. The sequenced material came from peripheral blood. Receptors originate from a man under 40 with Graves' ophthalmopathy.

This clonotype was picked up many times. This chain connects TRBV28 to TRBJ2-5; 7 bases line up with TRBD2. CDR1 and CDR2 from the germline V gene are MDHEN and SYDVKM. After removal of 6 bases from V and 2 bases from J, the junction contained 15 bases not matched to a gene. CDR3 length: 17 amino acids. The chain's CDR3 is CASSIYAGLGPQETQYF. The DNA of the CDR3 is TGTGCCAGCAGCATCTACGCCGGACTAGGACCGCAAGAGACCCAGTACTTC.

This clonotype was seen just once. The chain links TRBV20-1 to TRBJ2-7; perhaps TRBD1 as D (5 bases). CDR1 is DFQATT and CDR2 is SNEGSKA in the germline V gene (reference sequence). The CDR3 loop spans 11 amino acids. Between the trimmed V and J ends, which lost 3 bases and 5 bases, there was a span of 8 bases. As DNA, the CDR3 is TGCAGTGCTAGTCAAGGGGACGAGCAGTACTTC. Protein sequence: CSASQGDEQYF.

This clonotype was counted many times. The V gene is TRBV19, the J gene TRBJ1-5; TRBD1 agrees at 11 bases. Trimming took 7 bases from V and 7 from J; bases not matched to a gene: 9. The CDR3 covers 15 residues. Germline CDR1 LNHDA, CDR2 SQIVND (reference sequence). Written as DNA, the CDR3 is TGTGCCAGTATGGCCGGGACAGGGGGTTTGCAGCCCCAGCATTTT. Protein: CASMAGTGGLQPQHF. The full variable domain, its missing parts supplied by reference TRBV19 and TRBJ1-5, is DGGITQSPKYLFRKEGQNVTLSCEQNLNHDAMYWYRQDPGQGLRLIYYSQIVNDFQKGDIAEGYSVSREKKESFPLTVTSAQKNPTAFYLCASMAGTGGLQPQHFGDGTRLSIL.

This clonotype was counted many times. The rearrangement links TRBV6-5 to TRBJ2-6; D not certain. This CDR3 comprises 16 residues. V lost 8 bases and J 0 bases, leaving 14 bases between the germline ends. The germline gives CDR1 MNHEY, CDR2 SVGAGI. DNA of the CDR3: TGTGCCAGCTATAAAGGGTCTGCCTCTGGGGCCAACGTCCTGACTTTC. It codes for CASYKGSASGANVLTF.

In this sample, this clonotype turned up many times. V is TRBV28 and J is TRBJ2-7; 10 bases map to TRBD1. Germline V gives CDR1 MDHEN, CDR2 SYDVKM. The CDR3 length is 14 residues. With V trimmed by 5 bases and J by 3 bases, 4 bases remained unmatched. CDR3 sequence: CASSRDRGLYEQYF. CDR3 nucleotides: TGTGCCAGCAGTCGGGACAGGGGCCTCTACGAGCAGTACTTC. Using reference TRBV28 and TRBJ2-7 for the parts outside the CDR3, the full variable domain is DVKVTQSSRYLVKRTGEKVFLECVQDMDHENMFWYRQDPGLGLRLIYFSYDVKMKEKGDIPEGYSVSREKKERFSLILESASTNQTSMYLCASSRDRGLYEQYFGPGTRLTVT.

The V gene is TRBV7-3, the J gene TRBJ2-7; 10 bases fit TRBD1. This CDR3 comprises 18 residues. V dropped 1 base and J dropped 2; count of bases not matched to a gene: 11. The germline V gene encodes CDR1 SGHTA and CDR2 FQGTGA. The CDR3 is CASSLKWSGQGRAYEQYF. CDR3 DNA: TGTGCCAGCAGCTTAAAGTGGTCGGGACAGGGGCGAGCCTACGAGCAGTACTTC.

Notes on this clonotype: One end of the junction fails to match germline, which may point to a read error. The V and J genes are TRBV7-2 and TRBJ2-7; D is uncertain. CDR1 is SGHTA and CDR2 is FQGNSA in the germline V gene. The CDR3 has 12 residues. CDR3 DNA: TGTGCCAGCAGTTTAGTAGTTTACGAGCAGTACTTC. Residues: CASSLVVYEQYF.

The V and J genes are TRBV28 and TRBJ1-2, with a weak D call TRBD1 (6 bases). CDR3 length: 13 residues. Germline V gene lookup returns CDR1 MDHEN and CDR2 SYDVKM. Trimming took off 6 bases at V and 9 bases at J, with 17 bases between the two ends. CDR3: CASRPPGAISYTF. As DNA, the CDR3 is TGTGCCAGCAGGCCTCCGGGGGCGATTAGCTACACCTTC.

V is TRBV2 and J is TRBJ2-5; TRBD1 is a possible D gene (6 bases). CDR1 is SNHLY, CDR2 FYNNEI, per germline. Trimming removed 5 bases at V and 7 bases at J, with 26 bases between. CDR3 length: 17 residues. This CDR3 is CASSSPPATGEVVTQYF. The CDR3 bases are TGTGCCAGCAGTTCGCCACCGGCGACAGGTGAAGTCGTGACCCAGTACTTC.

In its sample, this clonotype was seen many times. The rearrangement joins TRBV6-1 to TRBJ1-2, with D possibly TRBD1 on 6 matching bases. The CDR3 is 15 amino acids. Trimming took 3 bases from V and 4 from J, leaving 15 bases between them. CDR1 and CDR2 from the germline V gene are MNHNS and SASEGT. CDR3 protein: CASSDSGTLSYGYTF. Here the CDR3 DNA reads TGTGCCAGCAGTGACAGCGGGACACTTAGCTATGGCTACACCTTC.

The chain joins TRBV28 to TRBJ1-1; D is undetermined. Germline V gene data show CDR1 as MDHEN and CDR2 as SYDVKM. V lost 8 bases to trimming and J lost 3 bases, with 13 bases between them. This CDR3 region has 13 residues. The CDR3 DNA is TGTGCCAGCCTCCGTAGTGGAGACACTGAAGCTTTCTTT. Amino acids: CASLRSGDTEAFF.

In this sample, this clonotype turned up many times. The chain is built from TRBV11-2 and TRBJ1-2; 8 bases align to TRBD1. CDR3 size: 16 residues. The germline V gene has CDR1 SGHAT and CDR2 FQNNGV. The V and J ends lost 5 bases and 4 bases, in that order; junction bases with no gene match: 12. The CDR3 loop is CASSPRAGGAGYGYTF. The CDR3 nucleotides read TGTGCCAGCAGCCCCCGGGCAGGGGGCGCGGGCTATGGCTACACCTTC.

This clonotype was seen just once. The chain uses TRBV6-1 and TRBJ1-5, with 7 nucleotides matching TRBD1. The germline V gene has CDR1 MNHNS and CDR2 SASEGT. With 6 bases clipped from V and 3 bases from J, the junction kept 11 bases outside the gene matches. This CDR3 comprises 16 residues. CDR3 loop: CASSRGVSPINQPQHF. The CDR3 coding sequence is TGTGCCAGCAGCAGGGGGGTGTCCCCTATCAATCAGCCCCAGCATTTT.

This clonotype was detected many times. This chain uses TRBV7-2 with TRBJ2-7, with 8 bases that match TRBD2. CDR3 size: 15 residues. With V trimmed by 3 bases and J by 4 bases, 8 bases remained unmatched. From germline, CDR1 is SGHTA and CDR2 FQGNSA. CDR3 in DNA: TGTGCCAGCAGCTTCGGGTTGGGACTAGGGTACGAGCAGTACTTC. Protein sequence: CASSFGLGLGYEQYF.

This rearrangement joins TRBV7-3 to TRBJ2-7; TRBD2 aligns across 9 bases. CDR3 size: 15 residues. The J segment lost 3 bases and the V segment lost 4 bases, leaving 7 bases of the junction unmatched. From germline, CDR1 is SGHTA and CDR2 FQGTGA. The CDR3 DNA follows: TGTGCCAGCAGCTCCATAGCGGGAGTTGGCTACGAGCAGTACTTC. Residues: CASSSIAGVGYEQYF.

This clonotype has ten or more counts. The rearrangement joins TRBV27 to TRBJ1-6; no definite D call. The CDR3 runs to 15 residues. With 6 bases removed from V and 11 bases from J, the gap between germline ends came to 20 bases. The germline gives CDR1 MNHEY, CDR2 SMNVEV (reference sequence). The DNA for the CDR3 is TGTGCCAGCAGCCTACTGACTGGGGATGCGGCACCCCTCCACTTT. This encodes CASSLLTGDAAPLHF.

There are many counts of this clonotype. CDR3 in DNA: TGTGCCAGCAGCCAACACGGACCGCGGGGGGCTTTCTTT. It yields the protein CASSQHGPRGAFF. The V gene is TRBV5-5, the J gene TRBJ1-1; the D gene is possibly TRBD1 (5 bases). Between the trimmed V and J ends, which lost 4 bases and 11 bases, there was a span of 18 bases. The CDR3 is made up of 13 amino acids. The germline V gene has CDR1 SGHKS and CDR2 YYEKEE (reference sequence).

Ten or more counts support this clonotype. The chain links TRBV5-1 to TRBJ1-1, with 8 bases identical to TRBD1. This CDR3 has 13 amino acids. The V gene end was trimmed by 4 bases and the J gene end by 8 bases; junction bases not matched to a gene: 7. From germline, CDR1 is SGHRS and CDR2 YFSETQ. CDR3: CASSLGQGGEAFF. CDR3 in DNA: TGCGCCAGCAGCCTCGGACAGGGAGGGGAAGCTTTCTTT.

This clonotype appeared many times. The V call is TRBV30, the J call TRBJ2-5; the D gene could be TRBD1 or TRBD2 (5 bases each). The germline V gene has CDR1 GTSNPN and CDR2 SVGIG (reference sequence). CDR3 length: 16 amino acids. Trimming took 2 bases from V and 1 from J, leaving 17 bases between them. CDR3: CAWSPRGRDGQETQYF. The CDR3 DNA sequence: TGTGCCTGGAGTCCACGGGGTCGGGACGGCCAAGAGACCCAGTACTTC.

The chain employs TRBV6-1 and TRBJ1-1, with D unresolved. The V end was cut by 5 bases, the J end by 11 bases, with 9 bases between. The CDR3 is 10 residues long. Germline-derived CDR1 and CDR2 are MNHNS and SASEGT. The CDR3 DNA is TGTGCCAGCAGTTCCGGATGGGCTTTCTTT. Its translation is CASSSGWAFF.

Ten or more counts support this clonotype. The chain carries TRBV7-9 and TRBJ1-5, with 7 positions matching TRBD1. CDR1 and CDR2 from the germline V gene are SEHNR and FQNEAQ (reference sequence). Trimming cost V 5 bases and J 6 bases; bases outside gene matches: 7. The CDR3 totals 14 residues. This chain's CDR3 is CASSARDSPQPQHF. The CDR3 DNA is TGTGCCAGCAGCGCTAGGGACAGTCCTCAGCCCCAGCATTTT.

This clonotype was seen ten or more times. The rearrangement links TRBV6-2 or TRBV6-3 to TRBJ2-5; TRBD2 might be the D (7 bases). Germline assignment: CDR1 MNHEY and CDR2 SVGEGT. The germline V and J ends were trimmed by 0 bases and 4 bases, with 12 bases remaining between them. The length of the CDR3 is 15 residues. The CDR3 DNA follows: TGTGCCAGCAGTTACTCCCGGGGGGCTGGAGAGACCCAGTACTTC. Amino acid sequence: CASSYSRGAGETQYF.

This sequence joins TRBV7-2 and TRBJ2-7, with a tentative D call TRBD2 (5 bases). Germline loops: CDR1 SGHTA, CDR2 FQGNSA. The ends were cut back, 7 bases at V and 5 bases at J, with 12 bases in the middle. This CDR3 region has 12 residues. CDR3 in amino acids: CASKEGIHEQYF. Written as DNA, the CDR3 is TGTGCCAGCAAAGAGGGCATCCACGAGCAGTACTTC. The entire variable domain, with the rest obtained from reference TRBV7-2 and TRBJ2-7, is as follows: GAGVSQSPSNKVTEKGKDVELRCDPISGHTALYWYRQSLGQGLEFLIYFQGNSAPDKSGLPSDRFSAERTGGSVSTLTIQRTQQEDSAVYLCASKEGIHEQYFGPGTRLTVT.

This clonotype was seen just once. This chain's CDR3 is CASSLVPGQVYEQYF. CDR3 DNA: TGTGCCAGCAGCTTAGTTCCGGGACAGGTATACGAGCAGTACTTC. The chain has TRBV7-2 and TRBJ2-7; 8 nucleotides agree with TRBD1. Trimming at V came to 1 base and at J to 4 bases, leaving 6 bases not matched to a gene. Germline V lookup: CDR1 SGHTA, CDR2 FQGNSA. The CDR3 sequence is 15 residues long.

This clonotype has ten or more counts. CDR3 protein: CASSTPGTGLYEQYF. The CDR3 coding sequence is TGTGCCAGCAGTACACCTGGAACAGGTCTATACGAGCAGTACTTC. The gene calls are TRBV2 and TRBJ2-7; maybe TRBD1 (5 bases). The germline V gene encodes CDR1 SNHLY and CDR2 FYNNEI. The length of the CDR3 is 15 residues. V was pared by 5 bases and J by 4 bases, with 18 bases between.

CDR3 nucleotide sequence: TGTGCCACCAGCAGAGATCTTGTAGCGGTGAACACTGAAGCTTTCTTT. It encodes CATSRDLVAVNTEAFF. This chain links TRBV15 with TRBJ1-1; no definite D call. Trimming stripped 0 bases from V and 0 bases from J, with 11 bases between. This CDR3 comprises 16 residues. Germline V gene lookup returns CDR1 LNHNV and CDR2 YYDKDF (reference sequence).

This clonotype was seen many times. The chain uses TRBV6-5 and TRBJ1-2; no firm D call. CDR3 length equals 13 residues. V was shortened by 8 bases and J by 3 bases, with 13 bases between the two germline ends. CDR1 and CDR2 from the germline V gene are MNHEY and SVGAGI. The DNA of the CDR3 is TGTGCCAGCGCTACAAGGCGGCACTATGGCTACACCTTC. Protein: CASATRRHYGYTF.

The chain couples TRBV5-6 to TRBJ2-5; TRBD1 might be the D (5 bases). Trimming pared 3 bases from V and 2 bases from J, leaving 8 bases between. The CDR3 sequence is 13 residues long. Germline V gene lookup returns CDR1 SGHDT and CDR2 YYEEEE. The CDR3 sequence: CASSSRQQETQYF. In nucleotides, the CDR3 is TGTGCCAGCAGCTCCCGACAGCAAGAGACCCAGTACTTC.

V is TRBV18 and J is TRBJ2-5; 9 bases align to TRBD1. Unmatched junction bases numbered 12, after V lost 3 bases and J lost 4 bases. CDR1 and CDR2 from the germline V gene are KGHSH and LQKENI. This CDR3 spans 17 amino acids. CDR3 DNA: TGTGCCAGCTCACCTACCCTCGACAGGGGGGGAGGAGAGACCCAGTACTTC. Protein product: CASSPTLDRGGGETQYF.